Presented here are 15 T cell receptor beta chains from one specimen sequenced in a study of cytomegalovirus exposure and HLA in healthy donors. The PCR used 60 Vbeta and 13 Jbeta primers. Only in-frame clones appear in the TCRdb table, and some are missing; sequencing was by immunoSEQ multiplex PCR. Here the sample spans 150,000 to 200,000 clones, roughly 85% being singletons. Sample: PBMCs. These receptors originate from a man between 18 and 35 years old in good health and CMV-seropositive.

The sample holds a few counts of this clone. The junction and the germline gene differ at one end; a read error may be behind it. The V and J genes are TRBV4-1 and TRBJ2-5; no definite D call. This CDR3 has 12 residues. Germline assignment: CDR1 MGHRA and CDR2 YSYEKL. CDR3 DNA: TGCGCCAGCAGCCAAGATGAAGAGGCCCAGTACTTC. This encodes CASSQDEEAQYF.

This chain joins TRBV10-3 and TRBJ2-3; a possible D gene is TRBD1 (6 bases). Germline lookup yields CDR1 ENHRY and CDR2 SYGVKD. The CDR3 has 13 residues. With 8 bases removed from V and 6 bases from J, the gap between germline ends came to 15 bases. The chain's CDR3 is CAIGDTQSDTQYF. The CDR3 DNA reads as TGTGCCATCGGGGACACTCAATCCGATACGCAGTATTTT.

The V and J genes are TRBV4-1 and TRBJ2-1; 7 bases align to TRBD1. This CDR3 region has 18 residues. Germline CDR1 is MGHRA and CDR2 is YSYEKL. The V and J ends lost 7 bases and 4 bases, in that order; junction bases with no gene match: 19. CDR3 coding DNA: TGCGCCAGCATCAAAGGTGGGGACAGCAACTCACCTTACAATGAGCAGTTCTTC. It encodes CASIKGGDSNSPYNEQFF.

This sequence joins TRBV27 and TRBJ2-5, with TRBD2 matching 7 bases. In germline, CDR1 is MNHEY, CDR2 SMNVEV (reference sequence). The CDR3 totals 14 residues. V dropped 2 bases and J dropped 3; count of bases not matched to a gene: 3. This CDR3 reads CASSLLGGEETQYF. The CDR3, as DNA: TGTGCCAGCAGTTTACTGGGGGGGGAAGAGACCCAGTACTTC.

The chain carries TRBV6-6 and TRBJ1-5; D possibly corresponds to TRBD1 (5 bases). Germline lookup yields CDR1 MNHNY and CDR2 SVGAGI (reference sequence). Trimming left V 7 bases short and J 4 bases short, with 14 bases between. CDR3 length: 14 amino acids. The CDR3 nucleotides read TGTGCCAGCAACCAAGACAGCACTAATCAGCCCCAGCATTTT. Residues: CASNQDSTNQPQHF.

CDR3 bases: TGCGCCAGCAGCCTGGGAGGGTTACCCTACGAGCAGTACTTC. Translating it yields CASSLGGLPYEQYF. The chain couples TRBV5-1 to TRBJ2-7; 7 bases match TRBD2. J lost 2 bases, V lost 4 bases, and 6 bases had no gene match. The CDR3 runs to 14 residues. Germline V gene sequence: CDR1 SGHRS, CDR2 YFSETQ.

This chain uses TRBV27 with TRBJ2-1; 9 bases map to TRBD1. Germline CDR1 reads MNHEY; CDR2 reads SMNVEV (reference sequence). V was clipped by 6 bases and J by 7 bases; unmatched bases: 16. The CDR3 is 17 residues long. The CDR3 loop is CASSPLQGTGFWNEQFF. CDR3 sequence (DNA): TGTGCCAGCAGCCCTCTTCAAGGGACAGGGTTTTGGAATGAGCAGTTCTTC.

The chain uses TRBV2 and TRBJ2-3; TRBD1 agrees at 7 bases. The germline V gene has CDR1 SNHLY and CDR2 FYNNEI. The CDR3 spans 15 residues. V trimming: 6 bases; J trimming: 0 bases; junction bases outside the gene matches: 6. CDR3 coding DNA: TGTGCCAGCAGACAGGGGCCCTCTAGCACAGATACGCAGTATTTT. Amino acid sequence: CASRQGPSSTDTQYF. The full variable domain, in which reference TRBV2 and TRBJ2-3 provide the parts outside the CDR3, is EPEVTQTPSHQVTQMGQEVILRCVPISNHLYFYWYRQILGQKVEFLVSFYNNEISEKSEIFDDQFSVERPDGSNFTLKIRSTKLEDSAMYFCASRQGPSSTDTQYFGPGTRLTVL.

This rearrangement joins TRBV5-5 to TRBJ2-7; 10 nucleotides match TRBD1. The V segment lost 6 bases and the J segment 2 bases; nucleotides outside the gene matches: 8. The CDR3 contains 15 residues. The V gene's germline CDR1 is SGHKS and CDR2 YYEKEE (reference sequence). The CDR3 nucleotides are TGTGCCAGCAAGACCGGGACAGGGGATGCCTACGAGCAGTACTTC. The encoded protein is CASKTGTGDAYEQYF.

The chain joins TRBV7-3 to TRBJ1-1; D is perhaps TRBD1 (5 bases). The CDR3 covers 13 residues. V lost 2 bases, J lost 3 bases, and 7 bases lay in between. Germline-derived CDR1 and CDR2 are SGHTA and FQGTGA. The CDR3 sequence is CASSLQGDTEAFF. Here the CDR3 DNA reads TGTGCCAGCAGCTTACAAGGGGACACTGAAGCTTTCTTT.

The chain has TRBV5-5 and TRBJ2-5, with a tentative D call TRBD2 (6 bases). Germline V gene sequence: CDR1 SGHKS, CDR2 YYEKEE (reference sequence). Trimming cost V 4 bases and J 2 bases, with 12 bases left between them. The CDR3 runs 14 residues. This chain's CDR3 is CASSGELAQETQYF. The CDR3 bases are TGTGCCAGCAGCGGGGAGCTAGCGCAAGAGACCCAGTACTTC.

The chain combines TRBV10-3 with TRBJ2-2, with a weak D call TRBD2 (6 bases). The CDR3 is made up of 20 amino acids. CDR1 ENHRY and CDR2 SYGVKD come from the germline V gene. The V gene lost 9 bases and the J gene lost 1 base, with 30 bases spanning the gap. CDR3 sequence: CAISVGSRSSVAENTGELFF. The DNA of the CDR3 is TGTGCCATTTCCGTGGGGTCGAGGTCGTCGGTAGCGGAGAACACCGGGGAGCTGTTTTTT.

V is TRBV9 and J is TRBJ2-1; D perhaps matches TRBD2 (6 bases). The germline gives CDR1 SGDLS, CDR2 YYNGEE. Deletions cut 0 bases from V and 4 bases from J, with 11 bases between. The CDR3 is made up of 15 amino acids. The CDR3 sequence is CASSVALALYNEQFF. CDR3 DNA sequence: TGTGCCAGCAGCGTAGCGCTAGCGCTATACAATGAGCAGTTCTTC.

The V and J genes are TRBV5-1 and TRBJ2-7; 7 bases agree with TRBD2. The CDR3 runs to 15 residues. Germline V gene sequence: CDR1 SGHRS, CDR2 YFSETQ. The trim removed 5 bases at V and 2 bases at J, leaving 10 bases unmatched. CDR3 sequence (DNA): TGCGCCAGCAGACTTGCTAGCGGACCTCCCTACGAGCAGTACTTC. It encodes CASRLASGPPYEQYF.

This clone has more than one count but fewer than ten. The chain employs TRBV30 and TRBJ1-5; D call uncertain. V gave up 2 bases and J gave up 3 bases, with 11 bases separating them. Germline CDR1 reads GTSNPN; CDR2 reads SVGIG (reference sequence). The CDR3 contains 14 residues. CDR3 loop: CAWSRVRNNQPQHF. The DNA for the CDR3 is TGTGCCTGGAGTCGGGTACGGAACAATCAGCCCCAGCATTTT.